One and the same sample provided the 25 T cell receptor beta chains below, sequenced in a study of T cell responses to AZD1222 COVID-19 vaccine. Assay: immunoSEQ multiplex PCR; the TCRdb copy retains only in-frame clones and omits some. Among about 140,000 clones listed, about 91% were seen once. The specimen was peripheral blood, collected 28 days after the second AZD1222 dose. The receptors were sampled from an adult who received the AZD1222 COVID-19 vaccine.

V gene TRBV7-3 combines with J gene TRBJ2-1; D gene unclear. This CDR3 region has 13 residues. V lost 1 base and J lost 5, with 6 bases in between. CDR1 and CDR2 (germline): SGHTA, FQGTGA. The CDR3 loop reads CASSLNSHNEQFF. The DNA for the CDR3 is TGTGCCAGCAGCTTAAACAGCCACAATGAGCAGTTCTTC.

J is TRBJ1-1 and V is TRBV7-9; a weak D match, TRBD1 (5 bases). From germline, CDR1 is SEHNR and CDR2 FQNEAQ (reference sequence). Trimming stripped 2 bases from V and 1 base from J, with 11 bases between. CDR3 length: 15 residues. The CDR3 DNA follows: TGTGCCAGCAGCTTACTTCAGGGTGGGAACACTGAAGCTTTCTTT. As protein: CASSLLQGGNTEAFF.

The V and J genes are TRBV7-2 and TRBJ1-1; a weak D match, TRBD1 (6 bases). Germline V lookup: CDR1 SGHTA, CDR2 FQGNSA. Deletions cut 2 bases from V and 4 bases from J, with 11 bases between. This CDR3 comprises 14 residues. The CDR3 DNA is TGTGCCAGCAGCTTAATTGAGGGGGGCACTGAAGCTTTCTTT. It yields the protein CASSLIEGGTEAFF. The variable domain in full, with the rest retrieved from reference TRBV7-2 and TRBJ1-1, is GAGVSQSPSNKVTEKGKDVELRCDPISGHTALYWYRQSLGQGLEFLIYFQGNSAPDKSGLPSDRFSAERTGGSVSTLTIQRTQQEDSAVYLCASSLIEGGTEAFFGQGTRLTVV.

The CDR3 DNA reads TGTGCCAGCACCCCTCGGGGACTGAGGGATCCTGGCTACACCTTC. Translation: CASTPRGLRDPGYTF. The genes are TRBV7-9 and TRBJ1-2; perhaps TRBD1 as D (5 bases). This CDR3 is 15 amino acids long. Germline V gives CDR1 SEHNR, CDR2 FQNEAQ (reference sequence). V lost 7 bases to trimming and J lost 7 bases, with 22 bases between them.

The DNA of the CDR3 is TGTGCCACCAGTGACACAGAGGGGCGGGAGACCCAGTACTTC. Translation gives CATSDTEGRETQYF. V usage is TRBV24-1 and J usage is TRBJ2-5; D is tentatively TRBD1 or TRBD2 (5 bases each). Germline CDR1 is KGHDR and CDR2 is SFDVKD. The CDR3 contains 14 residues. V lost 4 bases to trimming and J lost 5 bases, with 13 bases between them.

The V call is TRBV28, the J call TRBJ2-7, with 9 positions matching TRBD2. This CDR3 has 18 residues. Per germline, CDR1 MDHEN and CDR2 SYDVKM. The J segment lost 3 bases and the V segment lost 3 bases, leaving 15 bases of the junction unmatched. CDR3 loop: CASSFPRMREGGRYEQYF. The CDR3 bases are TGTGCCAGCAGTTTCCCCCGTATGCGGGAGGGAGGTCGCTACGAGCAGTACTTC.

This clone is a singleton in its sample. The genes are TRBV7-9 and TRBJ2-1, with 9 bases that match TRBD2. Germline V lookup: CDR1 SEHNR, CDR2 FQNEAQ (reference sequence). This CDR3 is 16 amino acids long. V dropped 4 bases and J dropped 7; count of bases not matched to a gene: 11. CDR3 in amino acids: CASSWRGRGGENEQFF. The CDR3 bases are TGTGCCAGCAGCTGGAGAGGGCGGGGGGGAGAGAATGAGCAGTTCTTC. Supplemented by reference TRBV7-9 and TRBJ2-1, the full variable domain reads DTGVSQNPRHKITKRGQNVTFRCDPISEHNRLYWYRQTLGQGPEFLTYFQNEAQLEKSRLLSDRFSAERPKGSFSTLEIQRTEQGDSAMYLCASSWRGRGGENEQFFGPGTRLTVL.

The chain has TRBV5-6 and TRBJ2-2; D perhaps matches TRBD1 (5 bases). The CDR3 is 15 residues long. Germline lookup yields CDR1 SGHDT and CDR2 YYEEEE. V was shortened by 0 bases and J by 1 base, with 7 bases between the two germline ends. The CDR3 DNA reads as TGTGCCAGCAGCTTGGCCGACAGGAACACCGGGGAGCTGTTTTTT. It translates to CASSLADRNTGELFF.

The gene calls are TRBV6-1 and TRBJ2-7, with D possibly matching TRBD2 (5 bases). Trimming pared 3 bases from V and 1 base from J, leaving 10 bases between. This CDR3 is built from 14 residues. CDR1 is MNHNS, CDR2 SASEGT, per germline. The CDR3 DNA follows: TGTGCCAGCAGTGAGAGAGGGATGTCCTACGAGCAGTACTTC. Protein product: CASSERGMSYEQYF.

This chain uses TRBV2 with TRBJ2-6; no clear D gene. The CDR3 length is 15 residues. V lost 7 bases and J lost 0, with 10 bases in between. Germline assignment: CDR1 SNHLY and CDR2 FYNNEI. CDR3 DNA: TGTGCCAGCATTGGTAGGTCCTCTGGGGCCAACGTCCTGACTTTC. It codes for CASIGRSSGANVLTF.

The CDR3 loop reads CASSEAGEADTQYF. CDR3 in DNA: TGTGCCAGCAGTGAGGCAGGGGAGGCAGATACGCAGTATTTT. The chain uses TRBV6-4 and TRBJ2-3, with D perhaps TRBD1 or TRBD2 (6 bases each). Germline V gives CDR1 MRHNA, CDR2 SNTAGT. The CDR3 spans 14 residues. V lost 3 bases to trimming and J lost 4 bases, with 11 bases between them.

The V call is TRBV7-9, the J call TRBJ2-3; 10 nucleotides agree with TRBD1. The CDR3 loop spans 17 amino acids. Germline CDR1 SEHNR, CDR2 FQNEAQ (reference sequence). V lost 2 bases to trimming and J lost 5 bases; unmatched junction nucleotides: 10. The CDR3 sequence: CASSLNRDRGWQDTQYF. DNA for the CDR3: TGTGCCAGCAGCTTAAACCGGGACAGGGGTTGGCAAGATACGCAGTATTTT.

The V call is TRBV29-1, the J call TRBJ1-2; tentative D call: TRBD1 (6 bases). This CDR3 spans 13 amino acids. Trimming took off 3 bases at V and 7 bases at J, with 15 bases between the two ends. Germline CDR1 is SQVTM and CDR2 is ANQGSEA. The CDR3 spells CSVDPGVGRGYTF. As DNA, the CDR3 is TGCAGCGTTGATCCAGGGGTAGGCCGTGGCTACACCTTC.

The rearrangement joins TRBV7-6 to TRBJ2-5; TRBD2 might be the D (6 bases). The CDR3 consists of 16 residues. CDR1 and CDR2 from the germline V gene are SGHVS and FNYEAQ. Trimming left V 1 base short and J 7 bases short, with 19 bases between. DNA of the CDR3: TGTGCCAGCAGCTTAGTACTAGCCGGAGGGCGGGGGACCCAGTACTTC. Translated: CASSLVLAGGRGTQYF.

This clone appeared a single time. Here the CDR3 DNA reads TGTGCCAGCAGTTACTATGGTCTGAACACAGATACGCAGTATTTT. Amino acids: CASSYYGLNTDTQYF. The chain employs TRBV6-5 and TRBJ2-3, with D uncertain. Germline V gene data show CDR1 as MNHEY and CDR2 as SVGAGI. The V end was cut by 1 base, the J end by 2 bases, with 10 bases between. CDR3 length equals 15 residues.

The chain recombines TRBV12-5 with TRBJ1-2, with 7 nucleotides matching TRBD1. V shed 6 bases and J 1 base; nucleotides not matched to a gene: 5. Germline CDR1 and CDR2: LGHNT and FRNRAP. This CDR3 comprises 14 residues. In DNA form, the CDR3 reads TGTGCTAGTGGGAGGGACAGTATTAACTATGGCTACACCTTC. It encodes CASGRDSINYGYTF. The variable domain in full, completed from reference TRBV12-5 and TRBJ1-2, reads DARVTQTPRHKVTEMGQEVTMRCQPILGHNTVFWYRQTMMQGLELLAYFRNRAPLDDSGMPKDRFSAEMPDATLATLKIQPSEPRDSAVYFCASGRDSINYGYTFGSGTRLTVV.

This chain links TRBV28 with TRBJ1-5, with 7 positions matching TRBD1. Trimming at V came to 6 bases and at J to 1 base, leaving 6 bases not matched to a gene. Germline V lookup: CDR1 MDHEN, CDR2 SYDVKM. The CDR3 is 15 residues long. The CDR3 protein is CASRSGGFSNQPQHF. The CDR3 DNA is TGTGCCAGCAGATCAGGGGGGTTCAGCAATCAGCCCCAGCATTTT.

The V call is TRBV10-2, the J call TRBJ2-7; D gene ambiguous. Germline CDR1 reads WSHSY; CDR2 reads SAAADI. This CDR3 region has 14 residues. V was cut by 2 bases and J by 3 bases, with 11 bases left in between. Here the CDR3 reads CASSEQPARYEQYF. The CDR3 DNA follows: TGCGCCAGCAGTGAGCAGCCAGCCCGCTACGAGCAGTACTTC.

This clone was picked up a small number of times. CDR3 coding DNA: TGTGCCAGCAGACTAGGACAGGGAAATCAGCCCCAGCATTTT. Protein product: CASRLGQGNQPQHF. This chain uses TRBV2 with TRBJ1-5; 8 bases map to TRBD1. This CDR3 spans 14 amino acids. Unmatched junction bases numbered 5, after V lost 6 bases and J lost 4 bases. CDR1 SNHLY and CDR2 FYNNEI come from the germline V gene.

The rearrangement joins TRBV2 to TRBJ2-7; D gene uncertain. CDR3 length equals 17 residues. V gave up 1 base and J gave up 3 bases, with 19 bases separating them. Germline V lookup: CDR1 SNHLY, CDR2 FYNNEI. CDR3 bases: TGTGCCAGCAGTGAAGTGGGGTGGCAGGCAAGGGTCTACGAGCAGTACTTC. This gives the protein CASSEVGWQARVYEQYF.

The chain joins TRBV29-1 to TRBJ2-7; perhaps TRBD1 as D (6 bases). Germline V lookup: CDR1 SQVTM, CDR2 ANQGSEA. The CDR3 length is 16 residues. V shed 5 bases and J shed 0 bases, with 20 bases lying between them. CDR3 nucleotides: TGCAGCGTTAGGGGACAATCGGACGGCCGCTCCTACGAGCAGTACTTC. It translates to CSVRGQSDGRSYEQYF.

This chain connects TRBV5-4 to TRBJ1-2, with 12 bases that match TRBD1. The ends lost 2 bases at V and 0 bases at J; junction bases unmatched: 8. In germline, CDR1 is SGHNT, CDR2 YYREEE (reference sequence). CDR3 length equals 18 residues. In DNA form, the CDR3 reads TGTGCCAGCAGCTTTTACGGGACAGGGGGCCATACTAACTATGGCTACACCTTC. It translates to CASSFYGTGGHTNYGYTF. Together with reference TRBV5-4 and TRBJ1-2, the CDR3 gives the full variable domain: ETGVTQSPTHLIKTRGQQVTLRCSSQSGHNTVSWYQQALGQGPQFIFQYYREEENGRGNFPPRFSGLQFPNYSSELNVNALELDDSALYLCASSFYGTGGHTNYGYTFGSGTRLTVV.

V is TRBV28 and J is TRBJ1-4; tentative D call: TRBD1 (5 bases). Germline values: CDR1 MDHEN, CDR2 SYDVKM. This CDR3 comprises 12 residues. Trimming left V 6 bases short and J 8 bases short, with 10 bases between. In DNA form, the CDR3 reads TGTGCCAGCAGGGTCCGGGGGGAAAAACTGTTTTTT. Amino acids: CASRVRGEKLFF.

The V gene is TRBV4-1, the J gene TRBJ1-4, with D possibly being TRBD1 (6 bases). The CDR3 extends over 16 amino acids. Between the trimmed V and J ends, which lost 4 bases and 7 bases, there was a span of 19 bases. The germline V gene has CDR1 MGHRA and CDR2 YSYEKL. This CDR3 is CASSPNENRVSEKLFF. For the CDR3, the DNA is TGCGCCAGCAGCCCGAATGAGAACAGGGTTAGTGAAAAACTGTTTTTT.

The rearrangement joins TRBV9 to TRBJ2-7; weak D call: TRBD2 (6 bases). This CDR3 is 14 amino acids long. Trimming removed 0 bases from V and 2 bases from J, with 9 bases in between. Germline CDR1 and CDR2: SGDLS and YYNGEE. CDR3 sequence (DNA): TGTGCCAGCAGCGTAGACGGGAGTGCCTACGAGCAGTACTTC. Its protein product is CASSVDGSAYEQYF.